The clone carrying this T cell receptor beta chain was observed a few times. Its antigen remains unidentified. These data originate in a study of T cell repertoires in cytomegalovirus infection. The overall study: Indications of both CMV infection and matching HLA type were provided by public TCR beta signatures. Study conclusions and caveats: HLA-C-restricted CMV clonotypes gave the most frequent clonotype in two of eight donors. Summed frequency of shared TCR beta families picked out CMV carriers who also had the relevant HLA.

TCRdb re-derived calls from the reads in MiXCR, one entry per CDR3 protein. The profile shows fewer than 250,000 distinct CDR3 sequences, 10% to 15% of them singletons. The length of the CDR3 is 14 residues. After removal of 1 base from V and 3 bases from J, the junction contained 2 bases not matched to a gene. Per the germline V gene, CDR1 is MDHEN and CDR2 is SYDVKM. The sample was PBMCs. The clonotype was recovered from a human donor in good health (CMV status not recorded). Some clones in this sample may be carry-over from other donors' samples. V usage is TRBV28 and J usage is TRBJ2-7, with 8 nucleotides matching TRBD2. CDR3 sequence reads: CASSLSGGNYEQYF. The CDR3 DNA reads TGTGCCAGCAGTTTATCGGGAGGGAACTACGAGCAGTACTTC.